Included here is one T cell receptor beta chain sequence, with context. The sample comes from a study of blood T cell repertoires in COVID-19. As for the study in general: T cells, B-cell-depleted T cells, or PBMCs supplied cDNA or gDNA.

The length of the CDR3 is 13 residues. Deletions cut 7 bases from V and 5 bases from J, with 17 bases between. Germline V gives CDR1 SQVTM, CDR2 ANQGSEA. Some clones are missing from TCRdb's copy, which holds only in-frame ones; the method was immunoSEQ multiplex PCR. The sample records some 140,000 clones, around 85% being singletons. The chain is built from TRBV29-1 and TRBJ1-1, with D possibly TRBD1 on 5 matching bases. This receptor was taken from a woman aged 55-75 years with acute or convalescent COVID-19. Sequencing used peripheral blood. For the CDR3, the DNA is TGCAGCGGGTCGGGCGGGGGACCTACTGAAGCTTTCTTT. Its protein product is CSGSGGGPTEAFF.